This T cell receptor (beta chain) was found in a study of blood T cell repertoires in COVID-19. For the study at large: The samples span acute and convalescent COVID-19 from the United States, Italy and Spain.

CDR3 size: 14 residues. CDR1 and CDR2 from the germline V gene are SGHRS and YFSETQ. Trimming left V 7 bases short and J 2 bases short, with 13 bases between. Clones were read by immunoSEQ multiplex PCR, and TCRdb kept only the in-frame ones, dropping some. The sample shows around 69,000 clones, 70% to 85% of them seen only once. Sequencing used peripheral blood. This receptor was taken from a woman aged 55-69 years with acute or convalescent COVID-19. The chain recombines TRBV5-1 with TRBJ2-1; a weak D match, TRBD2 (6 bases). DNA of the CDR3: TGCGCCAGCCGAGGGAGGCCCACCTACAATGAGCAGTTCTTC. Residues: CASRGRPTYNEQFF.